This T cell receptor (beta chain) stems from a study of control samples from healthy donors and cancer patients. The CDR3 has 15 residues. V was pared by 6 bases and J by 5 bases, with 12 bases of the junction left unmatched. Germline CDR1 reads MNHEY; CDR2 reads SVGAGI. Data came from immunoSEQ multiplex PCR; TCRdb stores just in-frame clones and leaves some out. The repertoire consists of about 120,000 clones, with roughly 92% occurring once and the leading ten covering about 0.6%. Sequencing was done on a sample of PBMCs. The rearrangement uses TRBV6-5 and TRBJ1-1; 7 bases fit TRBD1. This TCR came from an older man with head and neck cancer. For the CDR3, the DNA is TGTGCCAGCAGCTTCCAGAGGCAGGGGGGGACTGAAGCTTTCTTT. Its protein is CASSFQRQGGTEAFF.